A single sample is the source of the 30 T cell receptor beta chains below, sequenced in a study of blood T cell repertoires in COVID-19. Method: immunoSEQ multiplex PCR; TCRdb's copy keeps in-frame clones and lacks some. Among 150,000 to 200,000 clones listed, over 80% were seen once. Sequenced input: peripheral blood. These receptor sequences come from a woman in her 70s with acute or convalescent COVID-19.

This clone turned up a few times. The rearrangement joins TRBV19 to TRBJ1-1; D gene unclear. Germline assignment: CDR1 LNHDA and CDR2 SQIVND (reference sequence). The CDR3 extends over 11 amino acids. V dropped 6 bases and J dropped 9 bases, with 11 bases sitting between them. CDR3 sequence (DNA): TGTGCCAGTAGACTGATCTCTAAAGCTTTCTTT. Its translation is CASRLISKAFF.

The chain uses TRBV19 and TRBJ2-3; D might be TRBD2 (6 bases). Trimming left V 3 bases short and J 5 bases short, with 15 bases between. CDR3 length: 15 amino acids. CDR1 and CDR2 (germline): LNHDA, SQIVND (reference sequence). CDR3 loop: CASSMTRQEGDTQYF. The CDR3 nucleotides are TGTGCCAGTAGTATGACGCGGCAGGAGGGAGATACGCAGTATTTT.

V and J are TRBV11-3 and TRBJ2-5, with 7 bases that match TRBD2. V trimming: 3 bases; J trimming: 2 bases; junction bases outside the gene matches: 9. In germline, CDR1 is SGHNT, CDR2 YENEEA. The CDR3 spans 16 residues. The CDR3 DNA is TGTGCCAGCAGCTTGGGGGGTTCTAGCGGACAAGAGACCCAGTACTTC. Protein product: CASSLGGSSGQETQYF.

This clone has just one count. The CDR3 nucleotides are TGTGCCAGCAGTGCGACCCGACAGGGGGCGCAGATGATCTATGGCTACACCTTC. Its protein is CASSATRQGAQMIYGYTF. This chain uses TRBV6-1 with TRBJ1-2, with 10 bases identical to TRBD1. CDR3 size: 18 residues. The J segment lost 4 bases and the V segment lost 4 bases, leaving 15 bases of the junction unmatched. Germline V gene data show CDR1 as MNHNS and CDR2 as SASEGT.

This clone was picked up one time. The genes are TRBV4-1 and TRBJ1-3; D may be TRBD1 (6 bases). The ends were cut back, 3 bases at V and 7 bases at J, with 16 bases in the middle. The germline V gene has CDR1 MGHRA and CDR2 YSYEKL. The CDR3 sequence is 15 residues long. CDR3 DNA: TGCGCCAGCAGCCAGACGGACAGTCTGAGGAACACCATATATTTT. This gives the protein CASSQTDSLRNTIYF.

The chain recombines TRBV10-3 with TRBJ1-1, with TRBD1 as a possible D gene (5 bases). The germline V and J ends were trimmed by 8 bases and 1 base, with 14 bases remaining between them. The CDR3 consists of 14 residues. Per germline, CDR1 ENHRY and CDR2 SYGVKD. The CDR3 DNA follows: TGTGCCATCCGCACGGAGGGGAAGAACACTGAAGCTTTCTTT. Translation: CAIRTEGKNTEAFF.

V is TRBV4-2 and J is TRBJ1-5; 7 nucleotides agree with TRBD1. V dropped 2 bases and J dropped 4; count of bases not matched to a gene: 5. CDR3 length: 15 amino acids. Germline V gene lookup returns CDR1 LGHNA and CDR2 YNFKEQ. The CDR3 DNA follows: TGTGCCAGCAGCCAAACCGGCAGGGGGAATCAGCCCCAGCATTTT. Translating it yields CASSQTGRGNQPQHF.

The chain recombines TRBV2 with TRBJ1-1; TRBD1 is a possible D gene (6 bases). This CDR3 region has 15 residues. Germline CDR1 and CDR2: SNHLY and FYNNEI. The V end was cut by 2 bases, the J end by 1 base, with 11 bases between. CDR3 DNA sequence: TGTGCCAGCAGTGAATTTCCAGGGGCGAACACTGAAGCTTTCTTT. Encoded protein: CASSEFPGANTEAFF.

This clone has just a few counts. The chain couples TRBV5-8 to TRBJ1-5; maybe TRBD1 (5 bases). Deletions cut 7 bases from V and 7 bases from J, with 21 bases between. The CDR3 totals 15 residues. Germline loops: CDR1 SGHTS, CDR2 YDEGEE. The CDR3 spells CASQVFQGTEQPQHF. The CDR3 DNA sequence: TGTGCCAGCCAGGTGTTTCAGGGAACGGAGCAGCCCCAGCATTTT.

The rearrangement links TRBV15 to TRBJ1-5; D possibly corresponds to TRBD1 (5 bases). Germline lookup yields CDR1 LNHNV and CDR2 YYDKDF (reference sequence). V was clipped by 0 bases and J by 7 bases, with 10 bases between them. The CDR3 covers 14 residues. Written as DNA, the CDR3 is TGTGCCACCAGCAGAGATCAGGGAAACCAGCCCCAGCATTTT. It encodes CATSRDQGNQPQHF.

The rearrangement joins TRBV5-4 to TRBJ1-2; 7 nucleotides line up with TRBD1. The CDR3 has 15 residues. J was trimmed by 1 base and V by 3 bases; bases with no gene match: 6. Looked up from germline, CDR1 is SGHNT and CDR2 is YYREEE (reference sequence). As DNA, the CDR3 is TGTGCCAGCAGCTCACGACAGGGAAATAACTATGGCTACACCTTC. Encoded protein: CASSSRQGNNYGYTF.

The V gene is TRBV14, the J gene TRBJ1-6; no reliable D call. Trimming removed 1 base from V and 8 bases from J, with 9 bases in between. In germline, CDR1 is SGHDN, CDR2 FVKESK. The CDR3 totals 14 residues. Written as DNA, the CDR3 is TGTGCCAGCAGCCAAGTCCGGGGTGATTCACCCCTCCACTTT. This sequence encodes CASSQVRGDSPLHF.

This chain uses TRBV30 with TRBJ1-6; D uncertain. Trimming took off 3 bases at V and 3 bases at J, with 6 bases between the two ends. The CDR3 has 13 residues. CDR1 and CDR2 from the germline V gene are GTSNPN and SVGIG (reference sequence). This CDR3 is CAWRNSYNSPLHF. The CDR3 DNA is TGTGCCTGGAGAAACAGCTATAATTCACCCCTCCACTTT.

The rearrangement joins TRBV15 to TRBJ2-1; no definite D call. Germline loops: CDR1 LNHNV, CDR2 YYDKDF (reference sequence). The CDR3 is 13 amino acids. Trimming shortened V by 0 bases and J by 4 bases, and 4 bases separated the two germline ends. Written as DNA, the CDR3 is TGTGCCACCAGCAGAGACTATTACAATGAGCAGTTCTTC. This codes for CATSRDYYNEQFF. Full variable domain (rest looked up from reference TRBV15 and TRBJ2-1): DAMVIQNPRYQVTQFGKPVTLSCSQTLNHNVMYWYQQKSSQAPKLLFHYYDKDFNNEADTPDNFQSRRPNTSFCFLDIRSPGLGDTAMYLCATSRDYYNEQFFGPGTRLTVL.

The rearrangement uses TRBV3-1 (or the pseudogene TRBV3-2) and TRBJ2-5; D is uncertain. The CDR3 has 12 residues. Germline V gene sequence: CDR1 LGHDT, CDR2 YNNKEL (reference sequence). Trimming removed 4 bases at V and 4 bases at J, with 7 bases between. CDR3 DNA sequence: TGTGCCAGCAGCCCTCTCAGAGAGACCCAGTACTTC. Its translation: CASSPLRETQYF.

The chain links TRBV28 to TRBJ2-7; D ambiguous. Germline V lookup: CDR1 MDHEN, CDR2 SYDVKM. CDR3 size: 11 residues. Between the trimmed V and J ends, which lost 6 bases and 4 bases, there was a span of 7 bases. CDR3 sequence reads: CASSLYYEQYF. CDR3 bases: TGTGCCAGCAGCCTCTATTACGAGCAGTACTTC. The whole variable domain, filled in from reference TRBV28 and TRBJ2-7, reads DVKVTQSSRYLVKRTGEKVFLECVQDMDHENMFWYRQDPGLGLRLIYFSYDVKMKEKGDIPEGYSVSREKKERFSLILESASTNQTSMYLCASSLYYEQYFGPGTRLTVT.

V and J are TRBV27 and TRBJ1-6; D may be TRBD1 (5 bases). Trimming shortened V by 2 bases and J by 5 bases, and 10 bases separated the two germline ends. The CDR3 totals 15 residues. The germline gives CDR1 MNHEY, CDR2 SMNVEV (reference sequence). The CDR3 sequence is CASSLMAGNNSPLHF. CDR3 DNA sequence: TGTGCCAGCAGTTTAATGGCAGGGAATAATTCACCCCTCCACTTT.

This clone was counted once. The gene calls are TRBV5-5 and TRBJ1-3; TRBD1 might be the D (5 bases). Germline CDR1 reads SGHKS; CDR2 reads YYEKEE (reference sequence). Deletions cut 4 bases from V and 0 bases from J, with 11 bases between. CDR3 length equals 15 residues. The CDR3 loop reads CASSPQQVSGNTIYF. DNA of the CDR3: TGTGCCAGCAGCCCACAACAGGTCTCTGGAAACACCATATATTTT.

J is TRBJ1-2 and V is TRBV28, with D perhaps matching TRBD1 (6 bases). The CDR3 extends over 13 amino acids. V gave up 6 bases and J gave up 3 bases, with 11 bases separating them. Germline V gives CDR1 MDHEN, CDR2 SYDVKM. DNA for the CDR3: TGTGCCAGCAGCCGAAACAGGGACTATGGCTACACCTTC. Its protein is CASSRNRDYGYTF.

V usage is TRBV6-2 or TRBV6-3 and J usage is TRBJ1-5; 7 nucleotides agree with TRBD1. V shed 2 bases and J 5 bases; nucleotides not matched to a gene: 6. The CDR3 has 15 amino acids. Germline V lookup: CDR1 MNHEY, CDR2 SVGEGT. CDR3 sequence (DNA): TGTGCCAGCAGTTACCTTGGGACAGCGGATCAGCCCCAGCATTTT. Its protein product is CASSYLGTADQPQHF.

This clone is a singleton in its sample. The CDR3 DNA follows: TGTGCCAGTAGCAAGGGACAGGGTCATGGCTACACCTTC. Translation gives CASSKGQGHGYTF. The rearrangement joins TRBV19 to TRBJ1-2, with 9 bases matching TRBD1. Germline loops: CDR1 LNHDA, CDR2 SQIVND (reference sequence). The CDR3 is made up of 13 amino acids. V gave up 6 bases and J gave up 6 bases; unmatched junction bases: 5.

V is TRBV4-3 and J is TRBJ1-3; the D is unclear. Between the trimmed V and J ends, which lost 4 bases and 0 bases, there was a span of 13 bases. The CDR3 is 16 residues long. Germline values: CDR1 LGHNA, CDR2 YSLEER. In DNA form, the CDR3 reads TGCGCCAGCAGCCCCCAACGAACTAGCTCTGGAAACACCATATATTTT. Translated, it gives CASSPQRTSSGNTIYF.

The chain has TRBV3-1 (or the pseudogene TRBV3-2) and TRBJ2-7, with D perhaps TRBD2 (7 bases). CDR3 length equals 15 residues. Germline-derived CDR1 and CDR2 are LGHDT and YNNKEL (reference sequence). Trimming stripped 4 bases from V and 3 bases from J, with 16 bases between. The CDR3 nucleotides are TGTGCCAGCAGCCGGACTAGACAGGAGATCTACGAGCAGTACTTC. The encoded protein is CASSRTRQEIYEQYF.

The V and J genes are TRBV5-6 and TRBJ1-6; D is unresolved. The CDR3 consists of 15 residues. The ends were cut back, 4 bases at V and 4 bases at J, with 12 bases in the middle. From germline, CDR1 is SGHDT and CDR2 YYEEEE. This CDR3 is CASSATGIYNSPLHF. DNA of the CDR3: TGTGCCAGCAGCGCCACCGGGATTTATAATTCACCCCTCCACTTT.

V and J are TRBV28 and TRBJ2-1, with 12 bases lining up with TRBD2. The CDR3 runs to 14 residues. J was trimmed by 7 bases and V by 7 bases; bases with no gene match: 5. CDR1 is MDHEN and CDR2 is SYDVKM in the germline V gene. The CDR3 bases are TGTGCCAGCACCCTCGGGACTAGCGGGAATGAGCAGTTCTTC. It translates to CASTLGTSGNEQFF.

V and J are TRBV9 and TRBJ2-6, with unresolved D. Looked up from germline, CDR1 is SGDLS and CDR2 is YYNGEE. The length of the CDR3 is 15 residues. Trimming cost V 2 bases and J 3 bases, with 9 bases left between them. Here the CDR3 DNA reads TGTGCCAGCAGCGTCGGTAGTGTTGGGGCCAACGTCCTGACTTTC. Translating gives CASSVGSVGANVLTF.

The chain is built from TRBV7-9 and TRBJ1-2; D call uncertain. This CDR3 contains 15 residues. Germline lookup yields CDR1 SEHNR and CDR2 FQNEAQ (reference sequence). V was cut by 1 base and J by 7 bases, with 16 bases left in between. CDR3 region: CASSLVTGSPGGYTF. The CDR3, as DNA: TGTGCCAGCAGCTTAGTCACGGGGTCTCCTGGTGGCTACACCTTC.

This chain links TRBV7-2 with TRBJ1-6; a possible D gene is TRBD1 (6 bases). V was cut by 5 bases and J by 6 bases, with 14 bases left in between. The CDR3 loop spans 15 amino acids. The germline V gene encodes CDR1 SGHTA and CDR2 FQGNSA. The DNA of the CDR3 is TGTGCCAGCAGCATACAGGGTGGCGGTAATTCACCCCTCCACTTT. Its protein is CASSIQGGGNSPLHF.

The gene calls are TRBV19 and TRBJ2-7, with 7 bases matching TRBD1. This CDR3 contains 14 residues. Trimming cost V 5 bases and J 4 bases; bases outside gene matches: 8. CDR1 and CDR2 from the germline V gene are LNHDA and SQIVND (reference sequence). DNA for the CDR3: TGTGCCAGTAGTTTAACCGGGACAGCATACGAGCAGTACTTC. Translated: CASSLTGTAYEQYF.

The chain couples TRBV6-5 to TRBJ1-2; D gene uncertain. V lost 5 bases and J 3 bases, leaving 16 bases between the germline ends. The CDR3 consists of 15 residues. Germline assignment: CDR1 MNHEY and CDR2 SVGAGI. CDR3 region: CASSRSRQVDYGYTF. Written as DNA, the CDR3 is TGTGCCAGCAGTAGATCTCGACAAGTTGACTATGGCTACACCTTC.